This TCR beta chain was captured by sequencing in a study of cytomegalovirus exposure and HLA in healthy donors (dated by TCRdb to about 2017). In the study overall: An earlier analysis of approximately 640 of the donors reported 276 Gb of sequence data and 100 million to 130 million unique TCR beta sequences from about 200 million T cells. A later analysis re-examined previously published TCR beta repertoires from just over 650 donors and added high-resolution HLA genotyping to investigate patterns of TCR occurrence. Both class I and class II loci were covered by HLA typing, at four-digit resolution. Besides the first cohort of some 670 subjects, a separate validation cohort made up of around 120 different subjects was used. On average, roughly 240,000 unique TCR beta nucleotide sequences were sequenced per donor among about 400 genotyped donors of the cohort, with 15% to 20% of those sequences being non-productive. Donor age, sex, ethnicity and CMV serostatus were collected together with the repertoire data. The study was designed to test whether signatures of past pathogen exposure could be identified by cataloging public T cell receptors. Every repertoire in the discovery cohort had been generated on one and the same sequencing platform. To predict cytomegalovirus infection status, the study brought together high-throughput TCR immunosequencing, statistical association of individual TCRs with disease status, and machine learning. The T cell repertoires of 670 or so subjects were profiled by immunosequencing and related to cytomegalovirus serostatus. The number of donors typed differed by locus, with roughly 620-630 for A, B, C, DRB1 and DQB1, around 500 for DQA1, about 610 for DPA1, and around 460 for DPB1. In the later analysis, no new phenotypic data were used to find candidate immune exposures; instead, reliance was placed on TCR beta sequences and their occurrence across donors. An early release covering around 630 HLA-typed donors comprised approximately 290 gigabases of sequencing data and about 90 million unique TCR sequences. A later genetic analysis used genome-wide SNP genotypes for about three fifths of the 666 donors, treating that subset as a discovery cohort. Because of strong linkage in the cohort, four to six DR-DQ haplotypes were treated as single units for association and clustering. In an earlier analysis of 587 of the donors, high-throughput TCR beta sequencing was used to judge whether each TCR beta V gene segment behaved as functional or pseudogenic. Among the roughly 400 genotyped donors, around 79% belonged to the genetic ancestry cluster associated with self-reported Caucasian donors. Paper-wide results and their limitations: In a later analysis, most CMV-associated TCR beta chains were found to appear HLA-restricted, with HLA associations seemingly driven largely by CMV exposure. A later analysis found that TCR association rates varied across HLA loci, with DRB1 alleles showing the most associated TCRs and HLA-C alleles the fewest. When HLA alleles, especially DR and DQ, strongly co-occurred, TCR associations were difficult to assign to individual alleles. A later analysis found that HLA-associated TCR beta chains were more clonally expanded and had lower generation probabilities than equally common non-associated chains. In a later analysis, about 17,000 TCR beta sequences were associated with specific HLA alleles at a false discovery rate of 0.05. The study gave a list of roughly 150 TCR beta chains associated with cytomegalovirus. The classifier was reported to diagnose cytomegalovirus status with high specificity and sensitivity in both the original and validation cohorts. A cluster of highly shared sequence variants was judged likely to represent a technical artifact of the sequencing pipeline. The only immune exposure information available for the cohort was CMV serostatus. In vitro tests confirmed that a few of the cytomegalovirus-associated TCR beta chains recognize cytomegalovirus antigens. In a later genetic analysis, a missense DCLRE1C variant was associated with V-gene and J-gene trimming of TCR beta chains, and the association was replicated in an independent cohort. Roughly 17 rarely observed V segments, including chromosome 9 orphons, were excluded from the earlier analysis of almost 600 of the donors because counts were too low. The authors suggested that the approach could potentially be generalized to other disease states and immunological phenotypes. An earlier analysis of around 500 of the donors showed that most TCR beta V segments appeared in productive rearrangements either about 87% or about 30% of the time, which broadly matched IMGT annotations. In a later genetic analysis, fewer N-insertions in productive TCRs were reported among donors in an Asian-associated ancestry cluster than the approximately 670-donor mean. HLA typing was unavailable for some donors at each locus, so association tests used only the typed subset. Correlated functional status among segregating V segments might reflect linkage disequilibrium, but an unknown experimental factor could not be ruled out. Across donors, most TCR sequences were observed very rarely, whereas some public TCRs were present in many individuals. A further reported finding was that TCR beta sequences accurately predicted the HLA-A and HLA-B alleles for most subjects in the first cohort. Roughly uniform sequencing depth across donors was assumed in presence/absence analyses, although this assumption may not hold. In a later analysis, several top co-occurrence clusters were reported to appear linked to parvovirus B19, influenza, CMV and Epstein-Barr virus. Only TCR beta chains were sequenced in this cohort, and the absence of alpha or paired-chain data limited detectable features. Some IMGT-functional V segments, including TRBV6-2 and TRBV6-3, could not be told apart with the 87-base-pair reads, so those segments were excluded.

The CDR3 covers 14 residues, taking in both the cysteine and the phenylalanine. Only the CDR3 part of the read is kept: 42 bases, read in frame from the first base. Taken from the germline V gene, the CDR1 and CDR2 loops are SNHLY and FYNNEI. Trimming takes 3 bases from V and 4 bases from J, and the germline ends sit 12 bases apart. The cohort was made up of approximately 700 healthy bone marrow donors. Cohort members were all nominally healthy when sampled, although unrecorded immune exposures were likely present. The donor was CMV seronegative and was included in the group of about 350 seronegative cohort members. A peripheral blood sample was collected from each donor, and TCR beta sequencing was performed on peripheral blood mononuclear cells. The Qiagen DNeasy Blood Extraction Kit was used to extract genomic DNA from the blood cell samples. This clone occurred a few times. Its antigen is unknown. There are no base qualities to consult, and no much larger clone falls within one base.

The library was produced with the immunoSEQ multiplex PCR assay. For the multiplex PCR, a mixture combining 60 forward primers for TCR Vbeta segments and 13 reverse primers for TCR Jbeta segments was used. Amplification of the CDR3 region of rearranged TCR beta genes was performed with a multiplex PCR assay on genomic DNA. On the Illumina HiSeq System, the amplified TCR beta libraries were sequenced as 87-base-pair reads. The original methods were these. A later analysis tallied around 82 million unique TCR beta chains across the approximately 670 repertoires, and about 12 million of those chains were shared by two or more donors. To remove PCR and sequencing errors, raw reads were error-corrected and collapsed into unique sequences using a nearest-neighbor algorithm that merged closely related sequences. CDR3 sequences were aligned to IMGT reference sequences to assign V, D and J gene segments. Each retained sequence needed at least a six-nucleotide match to both a V gene segment and a J gene segment. A rearrangement counted as productive if the CDR3 had no stop codons and remained in frame with V and J, and every other rearrangement counted as non-productive. CDR3 was defined by IMGT convention, running from the second conserved V-encoded cysteine to the conserved J-encoded phenylalanine. Sequences without an unambiguous match to a single V gene segment were excluded from the earlier analysis of a few hundred of the donors. In an earlier analysis of some 590 of the donors, a V segment was called functional when productive rearrangements were above 56.7%, and segregating when the standard deviation between donors exceeded 5%. A statistical classification framework was developed to diagnose cytomegalovirus status using the catalog of TCR beta chain sequences. A later analysis assigned V and J genes by comparing TCR nucleotide sequences with IMGT/GENE-DB human TR gene sequences. A later analysis assigned CDR3 sequences and most-parsimonious VDJ recombination scenarios with the TCRdist pipeline. A later analysis defined each TCR beta chain by its CDR3 amino acid sequence plus V-gene family, and excluded reads lacking a unique V-gene family. As a way to deal with suspected cross-contamination and a sequencing artifact, a later analysis dropped 592 nucleotide sequences that were highly shared and had low generation probability. In a later analysis, a clonal expansion index was calculated for each public chain from normalized within-repertoire ranks of inferred template counts. In a later analysis, generation probabilities were computed with a VDJ recombination model fitted to out-of-frame rearrangements, and the resulting probabilities were checked against IGoR. In a later analysis, TCR-TCR, TCR-HLA and TCR-CMV co-occurrence was scored with hypergeometric tests, and a repertoire-size bias correction was applied to TCR pairs. To estimate false discovery rates, a later analysis permuted the HLA or CMV assignments 20 times. In a later analysis, co-occurring TCRs were grouped with DBSCAN, and TCRdist sequence similarity was added when clustering was performed within HLA-allele-positive subsets. For co-occurrence clustering, repertoires with fewer than 30,000 or more than 120,000 public chains were excluded, along with about five repertoires with anomalous nucleotide sharing. TCRdb's version of the immuneACCESS table is confined to in-frame rearrangements and falls short of the full clone set. An unresolved V gene accounts for under half of the shortfall where checked; the remainder is of unknown origin. V and J calls and clone size are those listed in that table; D and trimming were worked out from the DNA. The sample has some 110,000 clones on record, around 75% of them singletons. The ten largest make up roughly 0.9% of the sample.

The TCR comes from a woman aged 30 to 39 in good health and CMV-seronegative. In this chain, TRBV2 is recombined with TRBJ1-1; the D gene is not confidently resolved. The specimen sequenced was PBMCs. The CDR3 region has the sequence CASSDLIVATEAFF. The sequenced DNA is TGTGCCAGCAGTGACCTTATTGTGGCCACTGAAGCTTTCTTT.